The 16 T cell receptor beta chains presented below share a single source sample, sequenced in a study of CD8+ T cells in alopecia areata. In each case, RNA was isolated and then reverse transcribed into cDNA as the sequencing template. The table came from immunoSEQ multiplex PCR; TCRdb's copy has only in-frame clones and leaves some out. The repertoire holds 150,000 or so clones, with approximately 65% as singletons. The treatment is: oral pan-JAK inhibitor, 5-10 mg twice daily. The source material was CD4+ T cells sorted from blood, sampled at week 4, from a patient treated with tofacitinib. These receptors were collected from a human donor with alopecia areata.

This clone has just a few counts. This chain uses TRBV30 with TRBJ2-2; 8 nucleotides match TRBD1. The ends lost 4 bases at V and 6 bases at J; junction bases unmatched: 7. The CDR3 sequence is 14 residues long. From germline, CDR1 is GTSNPN and CDR2 SVGIG (reference sequence). The CDR3 DNA sequence: TGTGCCTGGAATCAACAGACAGGGGCCGGGGAGCTGTTTTTT. Translation gives CAWNQQTGAGELFF.

The V call is TRBV2, the J call TRBJ2-4, with a tentative D call TRBD2 (6 bases). The length of the CDR3 is 11 residues. Germline CDR1 SNHLY, CDR2 FYNNEI. V dropped 3 bases and J dropped 16 bases, with 13 bases sitting between them. The CDR3 DNA is TGTGCCAGCAGTGAGTCGCCGGACTATTACTTC. It is translated as CASSESPDYYF. Together with reference TRBV2 and TRBJ2-4, the CDR3 gives the full variable domain: EPEVTQTPSHQVTQMGQEVILRCVPISNHLYFYWYRQILGQKVEFLVSFYNNEISEKSEIFDDQFSVERPDGSNFTLKIRSTKLEDSAMYFCASSESPDYYFGAGTRLSVL.

This chain uses TRBV6-5 with TRBJ1-4, with TRBD1 as a possible D gene (6 bases). This CDR3 comprises 12 residues. V shed 10 bases and J shed 7 bases, with 13 bases lying between them. The germline V gene has CDR1 MNHEY and CDR2 SVGAGI. CDR3 bases: TGTGCCACTAGGGGGGATGGTGAAAAACTGTTTTTT. It codes for CATRGDGEKLFF.

The count of this clone is one. The chain recombines TRBV27 with TRBJ2-5; D tentatively fits TRBD1 or TRBD2 (6 bases each). Germline CDR1 MNHEY, CDR2 SMNVEV (reference sequence). The V gene lost 2 bases and the J gene lost 5 bases, with 12 bases spanning the gap. The CDR3 runs to 14 residues. CDR3 sequence: CASSLGGPYETQYF. The CDR3 DNA is TGTGCCAGCAGTTTAGGGGGGCCGTATGAGACCCAGTACTTC.

The V call is TRBV5-1, the J call TRBJ2-3; D ambiguous. V lost 0 bases and J 0 bases, leaving 5 bases between the germline ends. In germline, CDR1 is SGHRS, CDR2 YFSETQ. The CDR3 is 14 residues long. The CDR3 region is CASSLGRSTDTQYF. CDR3 bases: TGCGCCAGCAGCTTGGGAAGGAGCACAGATACGCAGTATTTT.

The chain has TRBV7-2 and TRBJ1-5; D is possibly TRBD1 (5 bases). In germline, CDR1 is SGHTA, CDR2 FQGNSA. The CDR3 has 15 amino acids. V lost 4 bases and J lost 5, with 15 bases in between. This CDR3 is CASSWGGQGYQPQHF. As DNA, the CDR3 is TGTGCCAGCAGCTGGGGCGGGCAGGGCTATCAGCCCCAGCATTTT.

The chain employs TRBV30 and TRBJ2-1; the match to TRBD2 covers 8 bases. After removal of 3 bases from V and 2 bases from J, the junction contained 0 bases not matched to a gene. This CDR3 is 13 amino acids long. CDR1 and CDR2 from the germline V gene are GTSNPN and SVGIG (reference sequence). Here the CDR3 DNA reads TGTGCCTGGAGCGGGGGGGCCTACAATGAGCAGTTCTTC. This sequence encodes CAWSGGAYNEQFF.

J is TRBJ2-1 and V is TRBV9; 7 nucleotides line up with TRBD2. This CDR3 region has 16 residues. Germline V gene lookup returns CDR1 SGDLS and CDR2 YYNGEE. Germline trimming cut 1 base from V and 9 bases from J; bases unmatched to any gene: 13. DNA for the CDR3: TGTGCCAGCAGCGTACCCCGTGGGGGGGAGCAAGCTGAGCAGTTCTTC. Translating gives CASSVPRGGEQAEQFF.

A few counts support this clone. V and J are TRBV5-1 and TRBJ2-6; D ambiguous. Trimming removed 5 bases at V and 0 bases at J, with 15 bases between. Germline loops: CDR1 SGHRS, CDR2 YFSETQ. This CDR3 is built from 17 residues. For the CDR3, the DNA is TGCGCCAGCAGTTCCCTTTCATTAAACTCTGGGGCCAACGTCCTGACTTTC. It is translated as CASSSLSLNSGANVLTF.

For the CDR3, the DNA is TGTGCCAGCAGCTTTAAAACAGGGGGAGTAGACGAGCAGTACTTC. It translates to CASSFKTGGVDEQYF. The gene calls are TRBV13 and TRBJ2-7; 8 nucleotides agree with TRBD1. Germline loops: CDR1 PRHDT, CDR2 FYEKMQ (reference sequence). This CDR3 has 15 residues. J lost 5 bases, V lost 3 bases, and 9 bases had no gene match.

CDR3 nucleotide sequence: TGCAGCGTGGAACTAGGGCGGCAGACCCAGTACTTC. Its protein product is CSVELGRQTQYF. The chain carries TRBV29-1 and TRBJ2-5, with D perhaps matching TRBD2 (5 bases). The CDR3 spans 12 residues. Germline V lookup: CDR1 SQVTM, CDR2 ANQGSEA. Deletions cut 6 bases from V and 6 bases from J, with 14 bases between.

The chain links TRBV7-2 to TRBJ1-5, with 7 bases identical to TRBD1. Germline CDR1 reads SGHTA; CDR2 reads FQGNSA. The CDR3 extends over 13 amino acids. J gave up 7 bases and V 6 bases, and 6 bases lay outside the gene matches. The CDR3 DNA follows: TGTGCCAGCAGTGAACAGGGGTACCAGCCCCAGCATTTT. Translation: CASSEQGYQPQHF.

V gene TRBV14 combines with J gene TRBJ2-1; possible D gene TRBD1, 6 bases. Germline V gene lookup returns CDR1 SGHDN and CDR2 FVKESK. V was cut by 1 base and J by 15 bases, with 13 bases left in between. This CDR3 is 12 amino acids long. CDR3 sequence (DNA): TGTGCCAGCAGCCAAGGGGGGCCCCCGAGGTTCTTC. Protein sequence: CASSQGGPPRFF.

In its sample, this clone was seen a few times. The V and J genes are TRBV4-1 and TRBJ1-6; a weak D match, TRBD1 (5 bases). The germline CDR1 and CDR2 sequences are MGHRA and YSYEKL. V lost 0 bases, J lost 6 bases, and 12 bases lay in between. The CDR3 contains 16 residues. The CDR3 loop reads CASSQDLGGLNSPLHF. CDR3 bases: TGCGCCAGCAGCCAAGATCTGGGGGGACTTAATTCACCCCTCCACTTT.

The V call is TRBV27, the J call TRBJ1-6; D gene uncertain. Trimming pared 5 bases from V and 7 bases from J, leaving 9 bases between. CDR3 length: 13 amino acids. Germline CDR1 MNHEY, CDR2 SMNVEV (reference sequence). The CDR3 protein is CASSPRTNSPLHF. Here the CDR3 DNA reads TGTGCCAGCAGTCCTAGGACCAATTCACCCCTCCACTTT.

This chain joins TRBV4-1 and TRBJ2-5; 12 bases line up with TRBD2. V shed 1 base, J shed 4 bases, and the junction held 4 bases outside the gene matches. The germline V gene has CDR1 MGHRA and CDR2 YSYEKL. This CDR3 is built from 16 residues. CDR3 bases: TGCGCCAGCAGCCAAGTACTAGCGGGGGGAGGAGAGACCCAGTACTTC. This gives the protein CASSQVLAGGGETQYF.